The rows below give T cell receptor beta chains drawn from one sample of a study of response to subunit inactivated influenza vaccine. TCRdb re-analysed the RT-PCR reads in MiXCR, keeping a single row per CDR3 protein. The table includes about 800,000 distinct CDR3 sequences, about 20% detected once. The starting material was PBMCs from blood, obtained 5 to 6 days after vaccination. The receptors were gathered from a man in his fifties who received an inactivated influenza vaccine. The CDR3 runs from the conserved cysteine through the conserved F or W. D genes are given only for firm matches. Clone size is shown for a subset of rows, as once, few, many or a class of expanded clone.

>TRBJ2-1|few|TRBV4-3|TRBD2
CASSHELAGGQKQFF
TGCGCCAGCAGCCATGAACTAGCGGGAGGGCAAAAACAGTTCTTC
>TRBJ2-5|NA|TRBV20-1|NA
CSAGDPYVGTETQYF
TGCAGTGCTGGAGACCCTTATGTGGGTACGGAGACCCAGTACTTC
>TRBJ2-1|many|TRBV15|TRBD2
CATSSLGGSRQFF
TGTGCCACCAGCAGCCTGGGAGGGTCGAGGCAGTTCTTC
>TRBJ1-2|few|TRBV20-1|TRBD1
CSAHRGNYGYTF
TGCAGTGCCCACAGGGGAAACTATGGCTACACCTTC
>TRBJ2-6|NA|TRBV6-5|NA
CASSYTAQAGISGANVLTF
TGTGCCAGCAGTTACACGGCCCAGGCCGGGATCTCTGGGGCCAACGTCCTGACTTTC
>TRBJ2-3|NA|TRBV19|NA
CASWPLGTDTQYF
TGTGCCAGTTGGCCCCTAGGCACAGATACGCAGTATTTT
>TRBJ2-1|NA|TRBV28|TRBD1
CASSSPGQGTNEQFF
TGTGCCAGCAGTTCCCCGGGACAGGGGACGAATGAGCAGTTCTTC
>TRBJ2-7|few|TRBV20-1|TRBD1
CSVGQADYEQYF
TGCAGTGTAGGACAGGCGGACTACGAGCAGTACTTC
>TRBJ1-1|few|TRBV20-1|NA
CSARDGGRALNTEAFF
TGCAGTGCTAGAGATGGGGGACGGGCCCTGAACACTGAAGCTTTCTTT
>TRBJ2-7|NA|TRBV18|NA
CASSRNTGSYEQYF
TGTGCCAGCTCACGAAATACAGGTTCCTACGAGCAGTACTTC
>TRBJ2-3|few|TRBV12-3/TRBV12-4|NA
CASSGKGTDTQYF
TGTGCCAGCAGCGGGAAAGGCACAGATACGCAGTATTTT
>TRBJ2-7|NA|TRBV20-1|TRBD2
CSASLTGGGYEQYF
TGCAGTGCTAGCTTAACGGGAGGGGGGTACGAGCAGTACTTC
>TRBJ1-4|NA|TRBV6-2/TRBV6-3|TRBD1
CASKRTGLEKLFF
TGTGCCAGCAAGAGGACAGGTTTGGAAAAACTGTTTTTT
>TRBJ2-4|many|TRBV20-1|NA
CSADDRGKNIQYF
TGCAGTGCTGATGACAGAGGAAAAAACATTCAGTACTTC
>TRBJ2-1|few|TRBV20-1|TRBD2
CSARQLAGDAGEQFF
TGCAGTGCTAGACAGCTAGCGGGAGATGCGGGTGAGCAGTTCTTC
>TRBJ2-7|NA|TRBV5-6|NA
CAIGPGTQNEQYF
TGTGCCATCGGCCCCGGGACCCAGAACGAGCAGTACTTC
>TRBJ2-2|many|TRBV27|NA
CASSLSLSNTGELFF
TGTGCCAGCAGTTTGAGTCTATCGAACACCGGGGAGCTGTTTTTT
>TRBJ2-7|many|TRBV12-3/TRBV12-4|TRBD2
CARRASGGVNDSYEQYF
TGTGCCAGGAGGGCTAGCGGGGGAGTCAATGACTCCTACGAGCAGTACTTC
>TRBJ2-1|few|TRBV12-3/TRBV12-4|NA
CASTPQGPYNEQFF
TGTGCCAGCACCCCACAGGGTCCGTACAATGAGCAGTTCTTC
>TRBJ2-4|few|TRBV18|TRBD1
CASSPRQGRAKNIQYF
TGTGCCAGCTCGCCTCGACAGGGGAGAGCCAAAAACATTCAGTACTTC
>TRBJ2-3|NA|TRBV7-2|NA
CASRSNVRRVDTQYF
TGTGCCAGCAGATCAAACGTCCGAAGGGTAGATACGCAGTATTTT
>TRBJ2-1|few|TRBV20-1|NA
CSARDPLGNSYNEQFF
TGCAGTGCTAGAGATCCGCTGGGGAACTCCTACAATGAGCAGTTCTTC
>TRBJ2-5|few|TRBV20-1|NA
CSARDQKSLETQYF
TGCAGTGCTAGAGATCAAAAAAGCTTAGAGACCCAGTACTTC
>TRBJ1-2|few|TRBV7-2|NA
CASSLMVGLNEFGYTF
TGTGCCAGCAGCTTAATGGTTGGGTTGAACGAGTTTGGCTACACCTTC
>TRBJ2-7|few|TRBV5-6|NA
CASSPRGRLGLIYEQYF
TGTGCCAGCAGCCCCAGGGGACGGCTGGGACTAATCTACGAGCAGTACTTC
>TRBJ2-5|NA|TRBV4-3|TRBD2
CASSQDGAGGPETQYF
TGCGCCAGCAGCCAAGATGGGGCGGGGGGGCCGGAGACCCAGTACTTC
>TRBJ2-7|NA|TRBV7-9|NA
CASSFNGEQYF
TGTGCCAGCAGCTTTAATGGCGAGCAGTACTTC
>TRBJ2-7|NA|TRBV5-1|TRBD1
CASTEQGSGEQYF
TGCGCCAGCACCGAACAGGGGTCGGGCGAGCAGTACTTC
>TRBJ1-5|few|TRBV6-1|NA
CASSPGQGASQPQHF
TGTGCCAGCAGTCCGGGACAAGGGGCGAGTCAGCCCCAGCATTTT
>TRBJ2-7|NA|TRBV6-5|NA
CASSAGPYEQYF
TGTGCCAGCAGTGCCGGGCCTTACGAGCAGTACTTC
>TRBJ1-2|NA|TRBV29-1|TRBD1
CSVGDSLYGYTF
TGCAGCGTTGGGGACAGTCTCTATGGCTACACCTTC
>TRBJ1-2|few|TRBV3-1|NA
CASSQVWRGNYGYTF
TGTGCCAGCAGCCAAGTGTGGAGAGGAAACTATGGCTACACCTTC
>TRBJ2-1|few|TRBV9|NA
CASSVEWGSYNEQFF
TGTGCCAGCAGCGTAGAGTGGGGGTCCTACAATGAGCAGTTCTTC
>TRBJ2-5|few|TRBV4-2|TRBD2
CASSQGGRAGKTQYF
TGTGCCAGCAGCCAAGGGGGGAGGGCCGGGAAGACCCAGTACTTC
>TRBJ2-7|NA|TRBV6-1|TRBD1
CASGTGGHEQYF
TGTGCCAGCGGGACAGGGGGCCACGAGCAGTACTTC
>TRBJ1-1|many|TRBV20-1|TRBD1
CSATDRDTEAFF
TGCAGTGCTACGGACAGGGACACTGAAGCTTTCTTT
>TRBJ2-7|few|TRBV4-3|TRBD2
CASSQVGLAGEQYF
TGCGCCAGCAGCCAAGTCGGGCTAGCGGGCGAGCAGTACTTC
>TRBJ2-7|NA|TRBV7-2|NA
CASSPGNRQYF
TGTGCCAGCAGCCCCGGAAATAGGCAGTACTTC
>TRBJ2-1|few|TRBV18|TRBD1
CASSLTVTGFDNEQFF
TGTGCCAGCTCACTTACCGTGACAGGGTTCGACAATGAGCAGTTCTTC
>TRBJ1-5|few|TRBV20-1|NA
CSARPGSNQPQHF
TGCAGTGCTAGGCCGGGAAGCAATCAGCCCCAGCATTTT
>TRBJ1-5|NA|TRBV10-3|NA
CAISDGPNQPQHF
TGTGCCATCAGTGATGGGCCTAATCAGCCCCAGCATTTT
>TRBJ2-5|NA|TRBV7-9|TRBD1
CASSSEAQGAGETQYF
TGTGCCAGCAGCTCCGAGGCGCAGGGGGCTGGAGAGACCCAGTACTTC
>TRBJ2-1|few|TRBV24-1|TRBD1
CATSDPTTDRGGYNEQFF
TGTGCCACCAGTGACCCTACCACGGACAGGGGCGGCTACAATGAGCAGTTCTTC
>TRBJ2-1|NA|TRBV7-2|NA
CASSLLRGSYNEQFF
TGTGCCAGCAGCTTATTACGGGGCTCCTACAATGAGCAGTTCTTC
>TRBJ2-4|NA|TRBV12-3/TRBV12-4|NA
CASRLTVENIQYF
TGTGCCAGCAGGTTGACAGTGGAAAACATTCAGTACTTC
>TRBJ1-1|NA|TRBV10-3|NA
CAISDHRMGMNTEAFF
TGTGCCATCAGTGATCACAGAATGGGGATGAACACTGAAGCTTTCTTT
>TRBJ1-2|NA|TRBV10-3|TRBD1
CAISSGQGYGYTF
TGTGCCATCAGTTCGGGACAGGGATATGGCTACACCTTC
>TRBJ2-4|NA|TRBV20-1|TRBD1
CSAGQGGNIQYF
TGCAGTGCCGGACAGGGTGGAAACATTCAGTACTTC